This T cell receptor beta chain was identified in a study of blood T cell repertoires in COVID-19. Study summary: Nucleic acid was either cDNA or gDNA, and it came from T cells, B-cell-depleted T cells, or PBMCs.

Profiling relied on immunoSEQ multiplex PCR, and the TCRdb table lists in-frame clones only, not all of them. The sample has a few hundred thousand clones; around 85% are singletons. The CDR3 is made up of 18 amino acids. Germline CDR1 and CDR2: GTSNPN and SVGIG (reference sequence). Trimming took 1 base from V and 5 from J; bases not matched to a gene: 15. This clone showed up just once. The sequenced sample was PBMCs or T cells enriched from blood (not recorded which). This receptor was taken from a man aged 25-45 years who had recovered from COVID-19. The chain carries TRBV30 and TRBJ1-5; 9 bases map to TRBD1. DNA for the CDR3: TGTGCCTGGAGTGGGCACCGGGGAGGGGGACAGGGTTATCAGCCCCAGCATTTT. It specifies CAWSGHRGGGQGYQPQHF.